This entry lists 32 T cell receptor beta chains sequenced from one sample in a study of cytomegalovirus exposure and HLA in healthy donors. The study ran its PCR with 60 Vbeta and 13 Jbeta primers. Libraries were prepared by immunoSEQ multiplex PCR; TCRdb keeps only in-frame clonotypes and omits some of them. The sample table sets out around 210,000 clones. Sequencing used PBMCs. The receptors were sampled from a girl aged 2-10 years in good health and CMV-seropositive.

The chain is built from TRBV5-1 and TRBJ2-7; TRBD2 aligns across 9 bases. V dropped 4 bases and J dropped 6; count of bases not matched to a gene: 11. The CDR3 is 15 residues long. Germline loops: CDR1 SGHRS, CDR2 YFSETQ. This chain's CDR3 is CASSAGGSGSGEQYF. CDR3 DNA: TGCGCCAGCAGCGCCGGTGGTAGCGGGAGTGGCGAGCAGTACTTC. The entire variable domain, with the rest obtained from reference TRBV5-1 and TRBJ2-7, is as follows: KAGVTQTPRYLIKTRGQQVTLSCSPISGHRSVSWYQQTPGQGLQFLFEYFSETQRNKGNFPGRFSGRQFSNSRSEMNVSTLELGDSALYLCASSAGGSGSGEQYFGPGTRLTVT.

The CDR3 region is CASSLARSPNNEQFF. The CDR3 DNA follows: TGCGCCAGCAGCTTGGCTCGGTCTCCCAACAATGAGCAGTTCTTC. The gene calls are TRBV5-1 and TRBJ2-1; D is uncertain. Germline CDR1 reads SGHRS; CDR2 reads YFSETQ. CDR3 length: 15 amino acids. Trimming removed 0 bases at V and 5 bases at J, with 12 bases between.

The V and J genes are TRBV6-1 and TRBJ2-5; D is unclear. The J call is in doubt because the DNA end fits TRBJ2-7 better. This CDR3 spans 14 amino acids. Per germline, CDR1 MNHNS and CDR2 SASEGT. CDR3 protein: CASRQTPISYEQYF. CDR3 nucleotides: TGTGCCAGCAGACAGACCCCAATATCCTACGAGCAGTACTTC.

V is TRBV14 and J is TRBJ2-1; D is possibly TRBD2 (7 bases). Between the trimmed V and J ends, which lost 2 bases and 1 base, there was a span of 18 bases. The CDR3 has 18 residues. Germline loops: CDR1 SGHDN, CDR2 FVKESK. CDR3 protein: CASSQRGFGRVSYNEQFF. As DNA, the CDR3 is TGTGCCAGCAGCCAAAGGGGGTTTGGGAGGGTTTCCTACAATGAGCAGTTCTTC.

The V and J genes are TRBV19 and TRBJ2-5; D perhaps matches TRBD2 (6 bases). The germline CDR1 and CDR2 sequences are LNHDA and SQIVND (reference sequence). V was shortened by 3 bases and J by 4 bases, with 6 bases between the two germline ends. The CDR3 sequence is 12 residues long. Here the CDR3 reads CASSMRGETQYF. The CDR3 coding sequence is TGTGCCAGTAGTATGCGGGGAGAGACCCAGTACTTC. Together with reference TRBV19 and TRBJ2-5, the CDR3 gives the full variable domain: DGGITQSPKYLFRKEGQNVTLSCEQNLNHDAMYWYRQDPGQGLRLIYYSQIVNDFQKGDIAEGYSVSREKKESFPLTVTSAQKNPTAFYLCASSMRGETQYFGPGTRLLVL.

For this clone: A junction boundary mismatches the germline segment, possibly from a read error. The chain employs TRBV4-1 and TRBJ1-2; tentatively, D is TRBD1 (6 bases). The CDR3 consists of 13 residues. Germline assignment: CDR1 MGHRA and CDR2 YSYEKL. CDR3 nucleotides: TGCCCCAGCAGTCAAGATACAGGGCTAGGCTACACCTTC. Its translation is CPSSQDTGLGYTF.

V gene TRBV5-1 combines with J gene TRBJ2-6, with D perhaps TRBD2 (5 bases). This CDR3 contains 15 residues. The V and J ends lost 0 bases and 3 bases respectively, with 7 bases between them. Germline CDR1 and CDR2: SGHRS and YFSETQ. The CDR3 sequence: CASSLETSGANVLTF. The DNA of the CDR3 is TGCGCCAGCAGCTTGGAAACTAGTGGGGCCAACGTCCTGACTTTC.

The CDR3 sequence: CATSMGLARLNEQFF. CDR3 nucleotide sequence: TGTGCCACCAGCATGGGACTAGCCCGGCTCAATGAGCAGTTCTTC. V usage is TRBV15 and J usage is TRBJ2-1, with TRBD2 matching 9 bases. CDR3 length: 15 residues. J gave up 6 bases and V 4 bases, and 7 bases lay outside the gene matches. Germline V gene lookup returns CDR1 LNHNV and CDR2 YYDKDF (reference sequence).

This rearrangement joins TRBV27 to TRBJ2-3, with 13 bases identical to TRBD2. The J segment lost 5 bases and the V segment lost 3 bases, leaving 11 bases of the junction unmatched. The V gene's germline CDR1 is MNHEY and CDR2 SMNVEV (reference sequence). There are 18 residues in the CDR3. The CDR3, as DNA: TGTGCCAGCAGTTTCCTCTTAACTAGCGGGAGGGCTGGAGATACGCAGTATTTT. It codes for CASSFLLTSGRAGDTQYF.

The V gene is TRBV2, the J gene TRBJ1-2; D is uncertain. Germline-derived CDR1 and CDR2 are SNHLY and FYNNEI. The V end was cut by 4 bases, the J end by 7 bases, with 10 bases between. There are 12 residues in the CDR3. This CDR3 is CASSVRVGGYTF. As DNA, the CDR3 is TGTGCCAGCAGTGTTCGAGTCGGTGGCTACACCTTC. Full variable domain (rest looked up from reference TRBV2 and TRBJ1-2): EPEVTQTPSHQVTQMGQEVILRCVPISNHLYFYWYRQILGQKVEFLVSFYNNEISEKSEIFDDQFSVERPDGSNFTLKIRSTKLEDSAMYFCASSVRVGGYTFGSGTRLTVV.

V is TRBV27 and J is TRBJ1-1, with 7 bases fitting TRBD1. The CDR3 contains 14 residues. The junction had 9 bases not matched to a gene; V was cut back by 8 bases and J by 3 bases. Germline V lookup: CDR1 MNHEY, CDR2 SMNVEV (reference sequence). The DNA of the CDR3 is TGTGCCAGCTTACGACAGGGAAGGGACACTGAAGCTTTCTTT. Its translation is CASLRQGRDTEAFF.

V and J are TRBV29-1 and TRBJ1-2; D unresolved. The CDR3 is 14 residues long. The V gene's germline CDR1 is SQVTM and CDR2 ANQGSEA. The V gene lost 2 bases and the J gene lost 6 bases, with 16 bases spanning the gap. In nucleotides, the CDR3 is TGCAGCGTTGAATCCCCCCTGGTCAGTAATGGCTACACCTTC. Amino acids: CSVESPLVSNGYTF.

Notes on this clone: A read error may account for a junction end that differs from germline. The chain uses TRBV7-7 and TRBJ2-1, with 14 nucleotides matching TRBD2. The germline V gene encodes CDR1 SSHAT and CDR2 FNYEAQ (reference sequence). CDR3 size: 15 residues. The chain's CDR3 is CASSAGLAGGTEQFF. The CDR3 region has the DNA TGTGCTAGCAGCGCCGGACTAGCGGGAGGCACTGAGCAGTTCTTC.

CDR3 in amino acids: CASSMGGNYGYTF. The CDR3 DNA reads TGTGCCAGCAGCATGGGGGGGAACTATGGCTACACCTTC. This rearrangement joins TRBV28 to TRBJ1-2; D possibly corresponds to TRBD1 (5 bases). The CDR3 spans 13 residues. Trimming removed 6 bases from V and 2 bases from J, with 10 bases in between. Germline CDR1 is MDHEN and CDR2 is SYDVKM.

The rearrangement links TRBV5-1 to TRBJ2-7; 8 bases match TRBD1. V trimming: 4 bases; J trimming: 4 bases; junction bases outside the gene matches: 7. Germline V lookup: CDR1 SGHRS, CDR2 YFSETQ. The CDR3 runs to 14 residues. The CDR3, as DNA: TGCGCCAGCAGCCGGACGACAGGGGCGTACGAGCAGTACTTC. This gives the protein CASSRTTGAYEQYF.

This chain joins TRBV27 and TRBJ2-7, with TRBD2 matching 7 bases. The CDR3 is made up of 17 amino acids. The junction had 19 bases not matched to a gene; V was cut back by 4 bases and J by 7 bases. The germline gives CDR1 MNHEY, CDR2 SMNVEV (reference sequence). CDR3 DNA sequence: TGTGCCAGCAGTTCAGGGTTTGCTGCGGCGGGAGCGGGGGAGCAGTACTTC. This encodes CASSSGFAAAGAGEQYF.

The chain uses TRBV19 and TRBJ1-2, with D possibly TRBD1 on 6 matching bases. The CDR3 contains 15 residues. V lost 5 bases, J lost 5 bases, and 18 bases lay in between. Germline CDR1 is LNHDA and CDR2 is SQIVND (reference sequence). The CDR3, as DNA: TGTGCCAGTAGTTCGGATCCCGGGACACCTTATGGCTACACCTTC. Its translation is CASSSDPGTPYGYTF.

The chain has TRBV28 and TRBJ2-6; D might be TRBD1 (6 bases). The ends were cut back, 5 bases at V and 0 bases at J, with 17 bases in the middle. In germline, CDR1 is MDHEN, CDR2 SYDVKM. The CDR3 runs 18 residues. CDR3 sequence (DNA): TGTGCCAGCAGTACGACCCTAAGGGGGTCCTCTGGGGCCAACGTCCTGACTTTC. This gives the protein CASSTTLRGSSGANVLTF.

The gene calls are TRBV28 and TRBJ1-2; 10 positions match TRBD1. The CDR3 runs to 13 residues. Germline V gene lookup returns CDR1 MDHEN and CDR2 SYDVKM. V lost 5 bases, J lost 6 bases, and 3 bases stayed unmatched. The CDR3 nucleotides are TGTGCCAGCAGTCCGGGGACAGGGGATGGCTACACCTTC. Residues: CASSPGTGDGYTF.

The chain employs TRBV9 and TRBJ1-2; TRBD1 matches 9 bases. Germline-derived CDR1 and CDR2 are SGDLS and YYNGEE. J lost 6 bases, V lost 0 bases, and 15 bases had no gene match. The CDR3 contains 18 residues. The CDR3 sequence is CASSVVANPGTGSHGYTF. The CDR3 DNA sequence: TGTGCCAGCAGCGTAGTGGCCAACCCCGGGACAGGGAGTCATGGCTACACCTTC.

The chain recombines TRBV29-1 with TRBJ1-2, with D maybe TRBD1 (6 bases). The CDR3 totals 17 residues. V lost 4 bases and J lost 7, with 28 bases in between. Germline V CDR1 and CDR2: SQVTM, ANQGSEA. The CDR3 nucleotides read TGCAGCGTTGGTGGGGTGGACGGGGGGCCGTTGTTGAGTGGCTACACCTTC. This codes for CSVGGVDGGPLLSGYTF.

The chain recombines TRBV28 with TRBJ2-3, with TRBD1 matching 7 bases. The J segment lost 4 bases and the V segment lost 4 bases, leaving 14 bases of the junction unmatched. The CDR3 totals 17 residues. Per the germline V gene, CDR1 is MDHEN and CDR2 is SYDVKM. CDR3 sequence: CASSSPPGQYEADTQYF. The CDR3 nucleotides read TGTGCCAGCAGTTCCCCGCCGGGACAGTATGAGGCAGATACGCAGTATTTT.

The rearrangement uses TRBV6-7 and TRBJ1-5; D is unclear. TRBV6-7 is marked as an open reading frame, function uncertain. V was clipped by 3 bases and J by 2 bases, with 20 bases between them. The CDR3 totals 18 residues. CDR3 sequence (DNA): TGTGCCAGCAGTTATCACGGGCAGTTCTGGGAGGGCAATCAGCCCCAGCATTTT. Translating it yields CASSYHGQFWEGNQPQHF.

The rearrangement joins TRBV4-1 to TRBJ2-2; 7 bases fit TRBD2. This CDR3 region has 18 residues. The V gene's germline CDR1 is MGHRA and CDR2 YSYEKL. The V segment lost 2 bases and the J segment 4 bases; nucleotides outside the gene matches: 13. CDR3 bases: TGCGCCAGCAGCCAACCGGGACTTAGCGGGTGGAGCACCGGGGAGCTGTTTTTT. Encoded protein: CASSQPGLSGWSTGELFF.

The chain uses TRBV19 and TRBJ2-5, with TRBD1 matching 7 bases. The junction had 5 bases not matched to a gene; V was cut back by 5 bases and J by 2 bases. The CDR3 is 14 amino acids. Germline V gives CDR1 LNHDA, CDR2 SQIVND (reference sequence). For the CDR3, the DNA is TGTGCCAGTAGTTCGGGACAGTTTCAAGAGACCCAGTACTTC. Translated: CASSSGQFQETQYF.

The rearrangement uses TRBV27 and TRBJ2-1; 10 bases map to TRBD2. There are 16 residues in the CDR3. Germline CDR1 is MNHEY and CDR2 is SMNVEV (reference sequence). Losses at the gene ends were 6 bases for V and 2 bases for J; bases not matched to a gene: 7. In DNA, the CDR3 is TGTGCCAGCAGCGCTCAACTAGCGGGGCCCTACAATGAGCAGTTCTTC. This translates into CASSAQLAGPYNEQFF.

The CDR3: CASSSSLESNQPQHF. Written as DNA, the CDR3 is TGTGCCAGCAGCTCAAGTCTAGAAAGCAATCAGCCCCAGCATTTT. V gene TRBV5-4 combines with J gene TRBJ1-5; D unresolved. Between the trimmed V and J ends, which lost 3 bases and 1 base, there was a span of 11 bases. The V gene's germline CDR1 is SGHNT and CDR2 YYREEE (reference sequence). This CDR3 region has 15 residues. The complete variable domain, with remaining parts taken from reference TRBV5-4 and TRBJ1-5, reads ETGVTQSPTHLIKTRGQQVTLRCSSQSGHNTVSWYQQALGQGPQFIFQYYREEENGRGNFPPRFSGLQFPNYSSELNVNALELDDSALYLCASSSSLESNQPQHFGDGTRLSIL.

To note about this clone: The germline gene is not matched at one end of the junction; a read error may be the cause. The chain is built from TRBV7-2 and TRBJ2-7; 7 bases fit TRBD1. This CDR3 has 16 residues. Germline CDR1 reads SGHTA; CDR2 reads FQGNSA. DNA of the CDR3: TGTGCCAGCAGCTTGGATCCCGGGACAGCTTCCTATGAGCAGTACTTC. Residues: CASSLDPGTASYEQYF.

The chain employs TRBV7-9 and TRBJ1-1, with D possibly TRBD1 on 6 matching bases. The V end lost 7 bases, the J end lost 5 bases, and 14 bases lay between the germline ends. Germline-derived CDR1 and CDR2 are SEHNR and FQNEAQ (reference sequence). CDR3 length equals 13 residues. CDR3 loop: CASIKTQGTEAFF. In DNA, the CDR3 is TGTGCCAGCATCAAGACCCAGGGGACTGAAGCTTTCTTT.

V usage is TRBV7-9 and J usage is TRBJ2-3; D might be TRBD2 (5 bases). The ends were cut back, 2 bases at V and 2 bases at J, with 11 bases in the middle. The CDR3 runs to 15 residues. From germline, CDR1 is SEHNR and CDR2 FQNEAQ (reference sequence). In DNA form, the CDR3 reads TGTGCCAGCAGCTTATTTGCCGGGGACACAGATACGCAGTATTTT. Translation gives CASSLFAGDTDTQYF.

The chain joins TRBV6-1 to TRBJ1-4; TRBD1 might be the D (5 bases). CDR1 is MNHNS and CDR2 is SASEGT in the germline V gene. V was cut by 4 bases and J by 0 bases, with 9 bases left in between. This CDR3 contains 15 residues. CDR3 in amino acids: CASSARAATNEKLFF. The DNA for the CDR3 is TGTGCCAGCAGTGCCAGGGCTGCAACTAATGAAAAACTGTTTTTT.

The chain combines TRBV28 with TRBJ1-3; TRBD1 is a possible D gene (5 bases). This CDR3 has 14 residues. Germline V gene lookup returns CDR1 MDHEN and CDR2 SYDVKM. Trimming removed 8 bases from V and 0 bases from J, with 11 bases in between. The CDR3 loop reads CASLPGGSGNTIYF. The CDR3, as DNA: TGTGCCAGCCTGCCGGGGGGCTCTGGAAACACCATATATTTT.